This is a list of T cell receptor beta chains from one sample in a study of control samples from healthy donors and cancer patients. Clones were sequenced by immunoSEQ multiplex PCR, and TCRdb holds only the in-frame ones, with some missing. Altogether more than 100,000 clones are present, roughly 89% being singletons, with the ten largest covering 6% to 9.5%. Sequencing was performed on PBMCs. The source is a man aged 50 to 60 with head and neck cancer. CDR3s include the opening cysteine and the closing phenylalanine or tryptophan. D genes are given only for firm matches. Size tells how often a clone was seen (once, few, many) or the class of an expanded clone, and some rows leave it out.

- TRBJ2-1 TRBV5-1 TRBD2 CASSLGHGTSLYNEQFF TGCGCCAGCAGCTTGGGGCACGGGACTAGCCTTTACAATGAGCAGTTCTTC
- TRBJ2-7 TRBV4-2 - CASSQAGQSYEQYF TGTGCCAGCAGCCAGGCGGGACAGTCATACGAGCAGTACTTC
- TRBJ1-5 TRBV9 - CASGTGSYQPQHF TGTGCCAGCGGCACAGGGTCCTATCAGCCCCAGCATTTT
few TRBJ1-2 TRBV10-2 - CASSESYPGPYTF TGCGCCAGCAGTGAGTCCTATCCGGGACCCTACACCTTC
- TRBJ1-2 TRBV6-1 TRBD1 CASSAGTGLGETRGYTF TGTGCCAGCAGTGCCGGGACAGGGTTGGGGGAGACGCGGGGCTACACCTTC
- TRBJ2-4 TRBV5-1 - CASSLSGENIQYF TGCGCCAGCAGCTTGTCGGGAGAAAACATTCAGTACTTC
- TRBJ2-7 TRBV6-5 - CASSYSGDEGYEQYF TGTGCCAGCAGTTACTCTGGGGACGAAGGGTACGAGCAGTACTTC
- TRBJ1-2 TRBV19 - CASKGHGYTF TGTGCCAGTAAAGGGCATGGCTACACCTTC
few TRBJ2-7 TRBV7-9 - CASSFGTRDYEQYF TGTGCCAGCAGCTTCGGGACAAGAGACTACGAGCAGTACTTC
- TRBJ1-1 TRBV28 - CASITPSEGNTEAFF TGTGCCAGCATCACCCCATCGGAGGGAAACACTGAAGCTTTCTTT
- TRBJ1-5 TRBV10-3 TRBD1 CAIGQGDNQPQHF TGTGCCATCGGACAGGGGGACAATCAGCCCCAGCATTTT
- TRBJ1-1 TRBV7-2 TRBD1 CASSSGGRRREAFF TGTGCCAGCAGCTCAGGGGGCCGTAGACGTGAAGCTTTCTTT
once TRBJ1-5 TRBV24-1 - CATSDLEGGDKPQHF TGTGCCACCAGTGATTTGGAGGGTGGTGATAAACCCCAGCATTTT
- TRBJ2-4 TRBV11-3 - CASSLGGWGGVSNIQYF TGTGCCAGCAGCTTAGGAGGCTGGGGCGGCGTATCAAACATTCAGTACTTC
- TRBJ2-7 TRBV10-1 - CATSTGHEQYF TGCGCCACGAGTACTGGCCACGAGCAGTACTTC
- TRBJ2-7 TRBV9 - CASSVGGGGYEQYF TGTGCCAGCAGCGTAGGTGGTGGAGGATACGAGCAGTACTTC
- TRBJ1-1 TRBV4-1 TRBD1 CASSQDLQGGTEAFF TGCGCCAGCAGCCAAGATCTTCAGGGGGGCACTGAAGCTTTCTTT
- TRBJ2-7 TRBV27 - CASSVLPGSYEQYF TGTGCCAGCAGTGTTTTACCAGGGTCCTACGAGCAGTACTTC
- TRBJ1-5 TRBV11-3 - CASSLMGANTHQPQHF TGTGCCAGCAGCTTAATGGGCGCGAACACCCATCAGCCCCAGCATTTT
- TRBJ1-5 TRBV19 - CASSTGVGNQPQHF TGTGCCAGTAGTACAGGGGTTGGCAATCAGCCCCAGCATTTT
few TRBJ1-5 TRBV6-5 - CASSYSKDQPQHF TGTGCCAGCAGTTACTCGAAAGATCAGCCCCAGCATTTT
- TRBJ2-7 TRBV29-1 - CSVRGQAYEQYF TGCAGCGTCCGGGGCCAGGCCTACGAGCAGTACTTC
- TRBJ2-3 TRBV7-9 TRBD2 CASSYRWDYPPSSTDTQYF TGTGCCAGCAGTTATAGGTGGGACTATCCACCCTCTAGCACAGATACGCAGTATTTT
- TRBJ2-5 TRBV19 - CASNSPSAGETQYF TGTGCCAGTAATTCTCCTAGCGCTGGGGAGACCCAGTACTTC
- TRBJ2-1 TRBV25-1 - CASRIGGTTDNEQFF TGTGCCAGCAGGATAGGGGGGACTACCGACAATGAGCAGTTCTTC
- TRBJ2-7 TRBV19 TRBD1 CASSLAGGHYEQYF TGTGCCAGTAGTTTGGCAGGGGGCCACTACGAGCAGTACTTC
- TRBJ2-1 TRBV19 TRBD2 CASSLAGGYNEQFF TGTGCCAGTAGCCTAGCGGGAGGGTACAATGAGCAGTTCTTC
- TRBJ2-7 TRBV7-8 - CASTPAGYSYEQYF TGTGCCAGCACCCCGGCGGGTTACTCCTACGAGCAGTACTTC
- TRBJ1-4 TRBV5-1 TRBD1 CASSFQGGPEKLFF TGCGCCAGCAGCTTTCAAGGGGGCCCCGAAAAACTGTTTTTT
- TRBJ2-3 TRBV24-1 - CATGSGAGDTQYF TGTGCCACCGGCTCAGGGGCGGGGGATACGCAGTATTTT
once TRBJ1-1 TRBV2 TRBD1 CASTGTGNTEAFF TGTGCCAGCACTGGGACAGGTAACACTGAAGCTTTCTTT
once TRBJ1-1 TRBV24-1 - CATSEEKNTEAFF TGTGCCACCAGTGAGGAAAAGAACACTGAAGCTTTCTTT
- TRBJ1-3 TRBV5-6 - CASSLALGSGNTIYF TGTGCCAGCAGCTTGGCCCTGGGGTCTGGAAACACCATATATTTT
- TRBJ2-7 TRBV18 - CASSKLPEGEEQYF TGTGCCAGCTCGAAACTCCCCGAGGGGGAGGAGCAGTACTTC
once TRBJ2-1 TRBV24-1 TRBD2 CATGYTSGSVSDNEQFF TGTGCCACCGGCTATACTAGCGGGAGTGTATCGGACAATGAGCAGTTCTTC
once TRBJ1-2 TRBV5-6 TRBD1 CASSPRTGARSRYGYTF TGTGCCAGCAGCCCCCGGACAGGGGCCCGGAGCAGGTATGGCTACACCTTC
once TRBJ1-2 TRBV13 - CASSLGGLDYGYTF TGTGCCAGCAGCTTAGGGGGCCTAGACTATGGCTACACCTTC
many TRBJ1-5 TRBV11-2 - CASSLDTGNQPQHF TGTGCCAGCAGCTTAGATACGGGGAATCAGCCCCAGCATTTT
- TRBJ2-7 TRBV27 - CASSLAGPYEQYF TGTGCCAGCAGTTTAGCGGGACCCTACGAGCAGTACTTC
- TRBJ1-4 TRBV9 TRBD1 CASSVGQGPLMEKLFF TGTGCCAGCAGCGTAGGACAGGGGCCCCTGATGGAAAAACTGTTTTTT
- TRBJ2-1 TRBV2 - CASREGEGYNEQFF TGTGCCAGCAGGGAGGGGGAGGGGTACAATGAGCAGTTCTTC
- TRBJ2-1 TRBV27 - CAIRAAYLNEQFF TGTGCCATCCGGGCCGCCTATCTCAATGAGCAGTTCTTC
- TRBJ1-1 TRBV11-2 - CASSPRRAGTEAFF TGTGCCAGCAGTCCCCGACGGGCCGGAACTGAAGCTTTCTTT
many TRBJ1-3 TRBV7-2 TRBD1 CASSLALKGQGKRGNTIYF TGTGCCAGCAGCTTAGCCCTAAAGGGACAGGGAAAGCGGGGAAACACCATATATTTT